Listed below are T cell receptor beta chains from one sample, sequenced in a study of blood T cell repertoires in COVID-19. The assay was immunoSEQ multiplex PCR, and TCRdb's table has in-frame clones only and misses some. The sample includes 650,000 to 800,000 clones, just under 90% of them seen just once. Sequencing input: peripheral blood. Source of these receptors: a woman aged 18-29 years with acute or convalescent COVID-19. Each CDR3 is given with its conserved first and last residue. The D gene is left open where the match is weak. Not every row has a clone size; where given, it reads once, few, many or a size class.

size | D | J | V | CDR3 | DNA
few | NA | TRBJ2-2 | TRBV12-5 | CASGLVRAGELFF | TGTGCTAGTGGTTTGGTACGGGCCGGGGAGCTGTTTTTT
NA | TRBD1 | TRBJ1-2 | TRBV19 | CASSSDRGNGYTF | TGTGCCAGTAGTTCGGACAGGGGAAATGGCTACACCTTC
once | TRBD2 | TRBJ2-3 | TRBV18 | CASSPLAGGPKGSTDTQYF | TGTGCCAGCTCACCACTAGCGGGGGGGCCGAAAGGTAGCACAGATACGCAGTATTTT
NA | TRBD1 | TRBJ1-3 | TRBV6-6 | CASRGTGGISGNTIYF | TGTGCCAGCAGGGGGACAGGGGGAATCTCTGGAAACACCATATATTTT
NA | TRBD1 | TRBJ1-1 | TRBV3-1/TRBV3-2 | CASSPRQGVQAFF | TGTGCCAGCAGCCCAAGACAGGGGGTCCAAGCTTTCTTT
NA | NA | TRBJ1-1 | TRBV7-9 | CASSVSPPGNPEAFF | TGTGCCAGCAGCGTATCTCCCCCCGGGAACCCTGAAGCTTTCTTT
few | NA | TRBJ1-1 | TRBV6-2/TRBV6-3 | CASSSTGGPEAFF | TGTGCCAGCAGTTCAACGGGGGGCCCAGAAGCTTTCTTT
NA | TRBD1 | TRBJ1-1 | TRBV29-1 | CSVDRQGLHTEAFF | TGCAGCGTTGACAGACAGGGGCTACACACTGAAGCTTTCTTT
NA | NA | TRBJ1-5 | TRBV6-6 | CASSPRVRAGIFRPQHF | TGTGCCAGCAGTCCCCGAGTCAGGGCAGGCATATTTCGGCCCCAGCATTTT
NA | TRBD1 | TRBJ2-7 | TRBV2 | CASRGDSHEQYF | TGTGCCAGCAGGGGGGACAGCCACGAGCAGTACTTC
NA | NA | TRBJ2-1 | TRBV5-1 | CASSGDLGGYNEQFF | TGCGCCAGCAGTGGGGACTTGGGGGGATACAATGAGCAGTTCTTC
NA | NA | TRBJ1-1 | TRBV19 | CASSIESRNTEAFF | TGTGCCAGTAGTATAGAAAGTAGGAACACTGAAGCTTTCTTT
once | TRBD1 | TRBJ2-1 | TRBV9 | CASSVTGGAYNEQFF | TGTGCCAGCAGCGTTACAGGGGGCGCCTACAATGAGCAGTTCTTC
NA | TRBD1 | TRBJ2-3 | TRBV24-1 | CATSDRDRGSADTQYF | TGTGCCACCAGTGACCGGGACAGGGGATCCGCAGATACGCAGTATTTT
NA | NA | TRBJ2-7 | TRBV5-5 | CASSPRGSFYEQYF | TGTGCCAGCAGCCCGCGGGGCTCCTTTTACGAGCAGTACTTC
NA | TRBD1 | TRBJ1-2 | TRBV11-2 | CASSSGQIAGGYTF | TGTGCCAGCAGCTCGGGACAGATCGCCGGTGGCTACACCTTC
NA | TRBD1 | TRBJ2-7 | TRBV27 | CASSPWTGGSYEQYF | TGTGCCAGCAGTCCTTGGACAGGGGGCTCCTACGAGCAGTACTTC
NA | NA | TRBJ1-2 | TRBV7-9 | CASSLEQGGYYGYTF | TGTGCCAGCAGCTTAGAACAGGGAGGGTACTATGGCTACACCTTC
NA | NA | TRBJ1-2 | TRBV12-3/TRBV12-4 | CASSSTVSYGYTF | TGTGCCAGCAGTTCGACAGTGAGCTATGGCTACACCTTC
NA | TRBD1 | TRBJ2-7 | TRBV7-8 | CATRGQSDEQYF | TGTGCCACCAGGGGACAGTCCGACGAGCAGTACTTC
NA | TRBD1 | TRBJ1-5 | TRBV30 | CAWSGGTGQPQHF | TGTGCCTGGAGTGGCGGGACAGGTCAGCCCCAGCATTTT
once | TRBD2 | TRBJ2-2 | TRBV7-2 | CASSLPSWAGGLNTGELFF | TGTGCCAGCAGCTTACCGAGCTGGGCGGGGGGACTAAACACCGGGGAGCTGTTTTTT
NA | TRBD1 | TRBJ1-1 | TRBV7-8 | CASSPSDRKNTEAFF | TGTGCCAGCAGCCCCTCGGACAGGAAGAACACTGAAGCTTTCTTT
once | TRBD1 | TRBJ1-1 | TRBV7-8 | CASSFPGGGGNTEAFF | TGTGCCAGCAGCTTCCCAGGGGGCGGGGGGAACACTGAAGCTTTCTTT